The entry below gives a single T cell receptor (beta chain) sequence along with its context. Its binding antigen is unknown. Per-nucleotide qualities are absent, and no much larger clonotype sits a single base away. Systemically healthy Caucasian individuals from Russia, over 30 in total and aged about 6 to 95 years, were included as donors. Each donor gave around 9 milliliters of peripheral blood, collected into EDTA-treated Vacutainer tubes. Ficoll-Paque density-gradient centrifugation was used to isolate PBMCs, with at least 6.5 million per sample. Total RNA, at least 5.5 micrograms per sample, was extracted from PBMCs with Trizol reagent. The percentages of naive CD45RAhigh/CD27high T cells were determined by flow cytometry on a PBMC aliquot from every donor. The library relied on 5' RACE. Sequencer: Illumina HiSeq 2500. The second PCR ran for about 7 to 11 cycles and used a J-beta primer mix along with a sample-barcoded 5' primer. Each TCR beta cDNA molecule received a unique molecular identifier from a template-switch 5' adaptor carrying 12 random nucleotides. Each sample yielded at least 2.5 million CDR3-containing paired-end reads. First-strand cDNA was synthesized from all RNA with the Mint cDNA synthesis kit, primed by a TRBC-specific oligonucleotide. After uracil-DNA glycosylase treatment, a first 18-cycle PCR used universal primers M1SS and BC2_uni_R on all cDNA. Per the source publication's procedure: Normalization of each sample was performed by random selection of 1 million high-quality reads, each carrying a distinct molecular identifier. Reads with shared molecular identifiers were discarded instead of being binned into consensus sequences. MiTCR, run with a Q25 quality threshold and the strictest error-elimination algorithm, handled CDR3 identification, clonotype clustering and error correction. A nonparametric unseen species model with Euler transformation was used to estimate a lower bound on total TCR beta diversity. The raw public data were reprocessed by TCRdb itself: fastp quality trimming at Q25, MiXCR clonotype calling, in-frame beta chains only. Merged by CDR3 protein, the rows form single entries marked with the most common genes and DNA. TCRdb, rather than the study authors, made the V and J calls. The sample table holds hundreds of thousands of distinct CDR3 sequences, of which 58% were seen once. Roughly 22% of the sample rests with the top ten.

The data were taken from a study of blood T cells in healthy people across ages (dated by TCRdb to between 2015 and 2017). Study-wide context: Template switching captured roughly one uniquely barcoded TCR beta cDNA molecule per two T cells in model experiments. Donors were grouped into four age groups: young (average roughly 16 years), middle-aged (about 38), aged (around 62) and long-lived (approximately 75). To avoid experimental bias, donors of different ages were distributed randomly across sequencing lanes. Using the same blood draw, the study looked at two additional independent replicas of 1 million unique cDNA reads for two donors, one aged 18 to 29 and the other aged 80 or older. Using deep sequencing normalized with unique cDNA molecular identifiers, the study measured how TCR beta repertoire diversity changes with age.

For CDR1 and CDR2, the germline V gene lists LGHNT and FRNRAP. From its cysteine to its phenylalanine, the CDR3 spans 17 amino acids. The retained sequence is limited to the CDR3, 51 bases, with the frame set at the first base. Compared with germline, V lacks 1 base and J lacks 5 bases; bases without a gene match: 13. Beyond this particular receptor, the publication reports: Observed TCR beta diversity per million T cells fell roughly linearly with age, and a significant reduction was already apparent by age around 39. Bulk unsorted PBMC profiling prevented conclusive comparison of naive and antigen-experienced compartments. Estimates of total diversity based on one million sequenced T cells were considered lower bounds and underestimates. Compared with the aged group, the long-lived group had more naive CD4+ T cells, fewer expanded clones and increased TCR diversity, suggesting age selection. The percentage of naive T cells measured by flow cytometry correlated strongly with observed TCR beta diversity. The CMV infection status of donors was not known, potentially confounding age-related changes in expanded clonotypes.

This TCR came from a man under 40 in good health. The sample taken for sequencing was blood. The chain was built from TRBV12-5 and TRBJ2-5, with 7 junctional bases fitting TRBD2. The CDR3 protein: CASGLETLAPLDETQYF. The DNA sequence reads TGTGCTAGTGGTTTGGAAACACTAGCGCCCCTAGACGAGACCCAGTACTTC. The full variable domain, completed from the reference TRBV12-5 and TRBJ2-5 proteins outside the CDR3, reads DARVTQTPRHKVTEMGQEVTMRCQPILGHNTVFWYRQTMMQGLELLAYFRNRAPLDDSGMPKDRFSAEMPDATLATLKIQPSEPRDSAVYFCASGLETLAPLDETQYFGPGTRLLVL.